Listed below are T cell receptor beta chains from one sample, sequenced in a study of long-term antiretroviral therapy in people with HIV. Repertoires were generated with immunoSEQ multiplex PCR, while TCRdb's copy carries only in-frame clones and drops some. The table includes 15,000 to 20,000 clones, about 88% detected once. The sequenced sample was unsorted PBMCs, obtained 6.9 years after starting antiretroviral therapy. The receptor set was obtained from a man aged 50 to 59 with HIV. CDR3s include the opening cysteine and the closing phenylalanine or tryptophan. The D gene is left open where the match is weak. Clone size, where shown, is once, few, many, or a class for clones that have expanded.

d_call,j_call,v_call,clone_size,cdr3_nt,cdr3_aa
.,TRBJ2-1,TRBV27,.,TGTGCCAGCAGTCCGGGGACCGATTACAATGAGGAGTTCTTC,CASSPGTDYNEEFF
.,TRBJ1-1,TRBV7-9,.,TGTGCCAGCAGCTTAACAGGGCTGGTGAACACTGAAGCTTTCTTT,CASSLTGLVNTEAFF
TRBD1,TRBJ2-6,TRBV6-6,.,TGTGCCAGCACCGGGACAGATGAGCCTGGGGCCAACGTCCTGACTTTC,CASTGTDEPGANVLTF
TRBD2,TRBJ2-1,TRBV9,once,TGTGCCAGCAGCGTACGACTAGCGGGAGTGCAGTTCTTC,CASSVRLAGVQFF
.,TRBJ2-3,TRBV4-1,.,TGCGCCAGCAGCAGTTCTCTGTCCGAGACGCAGTATTTT,CASSSSLSETQYF
.,TRBJ1-3,TRBV6-5,.,TGTGCCAGCAGTTACTCGGGAGGGTCTGGAAACACCATATATTTT,CASSYSGGSGNTIYF
TRBD1,TRBJ2-2,TRBV5-4,.,TGTGCCAGCAGATATGGACAGGGCCAGAGTCCCGGGGAGCTGTTTTTT,CASRYGQGQSPGELFF
.,TRBJ1-5,TRBV27,.,TGTGCCAGCAGTTTGGTTGGTGTGGGGTCGACTCAGCCCCAGCATTTT,CASSLVGVGSTQPQHF
.,TRBJ2-1,TRBV7-3,.,TGTGCCAGCAGCGGGCATCCGTTAGGTGAGCAGTTCTTC,CASSGHPLGEQFF
.,TRBJ1-1,TRBV29-1,few,TGCAGCGTCGATCTTACACGGGGGAACACTGAAGCTTTCTTT,CSVDLTRGNTEAFF
TRBD1,TRBJ1-1,TRBV5-1,.,TGCGCCAGCAGTCCCGGGACAGGGGCTTTTAACACTGAAGCTTTCTTT,CASSPGTGAFNTEAFF
TRBD2,TRBJ2-7,TRBV11-2,.,TGTGCCAGCAGTTTAATGGCGGGAGGCCCGAACGAGCAGTACTTC,CASSLMAGGPNEQYF
.,TRBJ2-2,TRBV6-4,.,TGTGCCAGCAGTGACCTGAACACCGGGGAGCTGTTTTTT,CASSDLNTGELFF
TRBD2,TRBJ2-1,TRBV19,.,TGTGCCAGTAGTATCGGACTAGCGGGAGGGACTAATGAGCAGTTCTTC,CASSIGLAGGTNEQFF
.,TRBJ2-5,TRBV14,.,TGTGCCAGCAGCCAAGAAAAGGGGGAGGGAGAGACCCAGTACTTC,CASSQEKGEGETQYF
.,TRBJ2-1,TRBV6-1,once,TGTGCCAGCAGTGATTACCACCCCGGGTCGGGTGAGCAGTTCTTC,CASSDYHPGSGEQFF
.,TRBJ2-7,TRBV5-1,once,TGCGCCAGCAGCCTAGGGGACTCGAACTACGAGCAGTACTTC,CASSLGDSNYEQYF
.,TRBJ2-3,TRBV14,.,TGTGCCAGCAGCCCTAGGACTGGCACAGATACGCAGTATTTT,CASSPRTGTDTQYF
.,TRBJ1-5,TRBV18,.,TGTGCCAGCTCACCGGACTCCGGGAGTCAGCCCCAGCATTTT,CASSPDSGSQPQHF
TRBD2,TRBJ2-2,TRBV7-3,.,TGTGCCAGCAGCTTATTAGGCGGGAGATTCACCGGGGAGCTGTTTTTT,CASSLLGGRFTGELFF
.,TRBJ1-2,TRBV19,.,TGTGCCAGTAGAAGTTACGGTGGCTACACCTTC,CASRSYGGYTF
.,TRBJ2-4,TRBV4-3,.,TGCGCCAGCAGCCAACGACAGGTAGCCAAAAACATTCAGTACTTC,CASSQRQVAKNIQYF
.,TRBJ1-4,TRBV7-2,.,TGTGCCAGCAGCCAATCCGGGACCCTTAATGAAAAACTGTTTTTT,CASSQSGTLNEKLFF
TRBD1,TRBJ1-2,TRBV6-6,.,TGTGCCAGCAGTTGGGGACAGGGGGATGGCTACACCTTC,CASSWGQGDGYTF
.,TRBJ2-2,TRBV30,few,TGTGCCTGGGACCACACCGGGGAGCTGTTTTTT,CAWDHTGELFF
.,TRBJ2-7,TRBV11-2,once,TGTGCCAGCAGCCCCGGGACTGGCCCCTACGAGCAGTACTTC,CASSPGTGPYEQYF
.,TRBJ1-2,TRBV10-3,.,TGTGCCATCAGTGGACAAACAGGGTATGGCTACACCTTC,CAISGQTGYGYTF
.,TRBJ1-5,TRBV7-9,few,TGTGCCAGCAGCTTAGGGAGACAGCCCCAGCATTTT,CASSLGRQPQHF
TRBD1,TRBJ1-1,TRBV28,.,TGTGCCAGCAGTTATCTCCGGGACAGGGTTACTGAAGCTTTCTTT,CASSYLRDRVTEAFF
.,TRBJ2-1,TRBV27,.,TGTGCCAGCGGTATTGCGGGTGAGCAGTTCTTC,CASGIAGEQFF
.,TRBJ2-5,TRBV5-4,.,TGTGCCAGCAGCCTCGGGACTCGTCAAGAGACCCAGTACTTC,CASSLGTRQETQYF
.,TRBJ2-1,TRBV30,.,TGTGCCTGGAGTGTACTGCCGCTAGCCGCCCCTAGAAATGAGCAGTTCTTC,CAWSVLPLAAPRNEQFF
TRBD2,TRBJ2-1,TRBV28,few,TGTGCCAGCAGGGGGATCGGACTAGCGGAGGCCTCCTACAATGAGCAGTTCTTC,CASRGIGLAEASYNEQFF
.,TRBJ1-5,TRBV6-4,.,TGTGCCAGCAGTGACGGGCCTTATCAGCCCCAGCATTTT,CASSDGPYQPQHF
TRBD1,TRBJ1-1,TRBV5-4,.,TGTGCCAGCAGCCCCCCAGGGGGGACTGAAGCTTTCTTT,CASSPPGGTEAFF
.,TRBJ2-7,TRBV6-6,.,TGTGCCAGCAGCCCAGTTGGAGGGCTTAACGAGCAGTACTTC,CASSPVGGLNEQYF
TRBD1,TRBJ2-3,TRBV7-2,once,TGTGCCAGCAGCTCCTCAGGGGGAAGCACAGATACGCAGTATTTT,CASSSSGGSTDTQYF
TRBD1,TRBJ1-2,TRBV4-3,.,TGCGCCAGCAGACAGACAGGGGCCTATGGCTACACCTTC,CASRQTGAYGYTF
TRBD2,TRBJ2-3,TRBV5-1,once,TGCGCCAGCAGCTTGGGGCGGGAGCAAGATACGCAGTATTTT,CASSLGREQDTQYF
TRBD2,TRBJ2-1,TRBV7-8,.,TGTGCCAGCAGCTTGGGACTAGCGGGGGAGCAGTTCTTC,CASSLGLAGEQFF
TRBD2,TRBJ2-1,TRBV28,.,TGTGCCAGCAGTTTCCGACTAGCGGGAGGTGGAAATGAGCAGTTCTTC,CASSFRLAGGGNEQFF
.,TRBJ1-1,TRBV18,.,TGTGCCAGCTCCCCCCAGTCCTTTGAAGCTTTCTTT,CASSPQSFEAFF
.,TRBJ1-1,TRBV10-3,.,TGTGCCATCAGTGAGCCGGGGACGTTCATGAACACTGAAGCTTTCTTT,CAISEPGTFMNTEAFF
TRBD2,TRBJ2-5,TRBV30,.,TGTGCCTGGAGTCGGTGGGAGGGACAGACCCAGTACTTC,CAWSRWEGQTQYF
TRBD1,TRBJ1-4,TRBV5-1,.,TGCGCCAGCAGCTTGGGGGACAGAGCAACTAATGAAAAACTGTTTTTT,CASSLGDRATNEKLFF
TRBD1,TRBJ2-7,TRBV27,.,TGTGCCAGCAGCAAGCAGGGGGTCTCGGGGGAGCAGTACTTC,CASSKQGVSGEQYF
.,TRBJ2-7,TRBV18,.,TGTGCCAGCTCACCACTGTCTAGCAACGAGCAGTACTTC,CASSPLSSNEQYF
.,TRBJ2-3,TRBV28,.,TGTGCCAGCAGATCCGGGATATCCACAGATACGCAGTATTTT,CASRSGISTDTQYF
.,TRBJ2-3,TRBV18,.,TGTGCCAGCTCACAGGTCGGTGCTTGGTATTTT,CASSQVGAWYF